A selection of T cell receptor beta chains follows, all from one sample in a study of regulatory T cells in long-lasting Graves disease. Via MiXCR, TCRdb re-called the multiplex PCR reads, giving one row per CDR3 protein. The sample includes 400,000 or so distinct CDR3 sequences, roughly 20% of them seen just once. Sequencing was performed on peripheral blood mononuclear cells (PBMCs), taken when the disease was refractory, from a patient treated with antithyroid drugs. These receptors originate from a female donor with Graves disease. Each CDR3 is given with its conserved first and last residue. Clone size appears in some rows only: once, few, many, or a class for an expanded clone.

j_gene,v_gene,abundance,CDR3aa
TRBJ2-7,TRBV3-1,NA,CASSQDGGLTAYGQYF
TRBJ2-1,TRBV2,NA,CASSPPLAAKYNEQFF
TRBJ2-5,TRBV29-1,many,CSVGPGGVSETQYF
TRBJ1-2,TRBV20-1,many,CSAREGSIYGYTF
TRBJ2-7,TRBV5-1,NA,CASSLLGKSYEQYF
TRBJ1-1,TRBV12-3/TRBV12-4,few,CAGSLRGRNTEAFF
TRBJ2-7,TRBV5-6,many,CASSLFGLAGYEQYF
TRBJ1-1,TRBV28,many,CASSRGQYTEAFF
TRBJ2-7,TRBV6-1,NA,CASMWGNYEQYF
TRBJ2-7,TRBV13,NA,CATPPDSLGEQYF
TRBJ1-5,TRBV9,NA,CASSVAGSGQPQHF
TRBJ1-2,TRBV12-5,few,CASGLSGINYGYTF
TRBJ2-5,TRBV10-3,many,CASHDGRETQYF
TRBJ2-2,TRBV30,NA,CAWEEGGPLGELFF
TRBJ1-2,TRBV7-9,few,CASSLEEVEDGGYTF
TRBJ2-7,TRBV5-1,few,CASSLGTSIEQYF
TRBJ1-6,TRBV30,many,CAWSVDRVNSPLHF
TRBJ2-3,TRBV2,NA,CASSYYTNTDTQYF
TRBJ1-6,TRBV6-1,few,CATTVAYNSPLHF
TRBJ1-3,TRBV7-2,NA,CASSQSSDSGNTIYF
TRBJ2-5,TRBV7-9,many,CASSHFQAQETQYF
TRBJ2-5,TRBV18,NA,CASSPGTSGPYETQYF
TRBJ1-2,TRBV5-1,NA,CASSTAPNYGYTF
TRBJ2-7,TRBV6-2/TRBV6-3,many,CASSFNRRNEQYF
TRBJ1-1,TRBV5-1,few,CASSEGRLNTEAFF